The 15 T cell receptor beta chains below come from one sample, sequenced in a study of T cell responses to AZD1222 COVID-19 vaccine. Repertoires were generated with immunoSEQ multiplex PCR, while TCRdb's copy carries only in-frame clones and drops some. Of 100,000 to 120,000 clones in the sample, about 95% were seen once. Sequencing was performed on peripheral blood, taken 28 days after the second AZD1222 dose. These receptor sequences come from an adult who received the AZD1222 COVID-19 vaccine.

The chain recombines TRBV28 with TRBJ2-1; 7 positions match TRBD2. This CDR3 region has 11 residues. Trimming at V came to 6 bases and at J to 11 bases, leaving 4 bases not matched to a gene. Germline-derived CDR1 and CDR2 are MDHEN and SYDVKM. As DNA, the CDR3 is TGTGCCAGCAGAGTGGGACTACAGCAGTTCTTC. Translating gives CASRVGLQQFF.

The V gene is TRBV18, the J gene TRBJ2-7; 7 bases are a match to TRBD1. Germline loops: CDR1 KGHSH, CDR2 LQKENI. The V gene end was trimmed by 3 bases and the J gene end by 12 bases; junction bases not matched to a gene: 11. This CDR3 region has 13 residues. Written as DNA, the CDR3 is TGTGCCAGCTCACCCGGATCGGACAGGCCTTGGTACTTC. As protein: CASSPGSDRPWYF.

The chain couples TRBV2 to TRBJ2-3, with D possibly TRBD2 on 6 matching bases. CDR3 size: 15 residues. From germline, CDR1 is SNHLY and CDR2 FYNNEI. The V end was cut by 1 base, the J end by 4 bases, with 12 bases between. The CDR3 sequence: CASSEVERRADTQYF. The CDR3 coding sequence is TGTGCCAGCAGTGAAGTAGAGCGGAGGGCAGATACGCAGTATTTT.

The chain uses TRBV10-3 and TRBJ1-1, with TRBD1 as a possible D gene (6 bases). Germline V CDR1 and CDR2: ENHRY, SYGVKD. The CDR3 runs to 13 residues. The ends were cut back, 9 bases at V and 2 bases at J, with 13 bases in the middle. The DNA for the CDR3 is TGTGCCATACAGACAGGAGAAAACACTGAAGCTTTCTTT. Translation: CAIQTGENTEAFF.

The DNA of the CDR3 is TGTGCCAGCAGCACCGGACGGTTCTCTGGAAACACCATATATTTT. Residues: CASSTGRFSGNTIYF. This chain joins TRBV7-9 and TRBJ1-3; D unclear. V was trimmed by 5 bases and J by 0 bases, leaving 11 bases between them. The V gene's germline CDR1 is SEHNR and CDR2 FQNEAQ (reference sequence). The CDR3 consists of 15 residues.

The gene calls are TRBV9 and TRBJ1-4; D unresolved. This CDR3 has 15 amino acids. The germline V gene encodes CDR1 SGDLS and CDR2 YYNGEE. Trimming stripped 1 base from V and 4 bases from J, with 11 bases between. CDR3 region: CASSVTPKVNEKLFF. CDR3 sequence (DNA): TGTGCCAGCAGCGTAACCCCTAAAGTTAATGAAAAACTGTTTTTT.

The rearrangement uses TRBV2 and TRBJ1-5; a possible D gene is TRBD1 (5 bases). Germline loops: CDR1 SNHLY, CDR2 FYNNEI. This CDR3 has 16 residues. V shed 7 bases and J shed 5 bases, with 21 bases lying between them. The CDR3 loop reads CASMRAGSRSYQPQHF. In DNA, the CDR3 is TGTGCCAGCATGCGGGCAGGGTCTAGAAGCTATCAGCCCCAGCATTTT.

This chain links TRBV11-2 with TRBJ1-1, with TRBD1 matching over 9 bases. Germline CDR1 is SGHAT and CDR2 is FQNNGV. The CDR3 totals 12 residues. Trimming at V came to 8 bases and at J to 3 bases, leaving 1 base not matched to a gene. CDR3 region: CASRDRDTEAFF. The CDR3, as DNA: TGTGCCAGCCGGGACAGGGACACTGAAGCTTTCTTT.

The sample holds one count of this clone. V and J are TRBV12-3 or TRBV12-4 and TRBJ1-1, with D uncertain. V lost 7 bases, J lost 8 bases, and 14 bases lay in between. The CDR3 runs 12 residues. The CDR3 here is CASTPTAGEAFF. The CDR3 DNA follows: TGTGCCAGCACCCCGACCGCGGGGGAAGCTTTCTTT.

This clone was detected only a few times. The rearrangement uses TRBV6-2 or TRBV6-3 and TRBJ1-5; 8 nucleotides agree with TRBD1. Germline CDR1 is MNHEY and CDR2 is SVGEGT. Trimming took 3 bases from V and 4 from J; bases not matched to a gene: 14. This CDR3 has 18 amino acids. CDR3 nucleotides: TGTGCCAGCAGTTATAATCCCCGAGCCAGGGGGCAGAATCAGCCCCAGCATTTT. Its translation is CASSYNPRARGQNQPQHF.

This chain uses TRBV24-1 with TRBJ1-6; D might be TRBD1 (5 bases). Looked up from germline, CDR1 is KGHDR and CDR2 is SFDVKD. The V gene lost 4 bases and the J gene lost 5 bases, with 11 bases spanning the gap. The length of the CDR3 is 15 residues. Here the CDR3 reads CATSDRTRNNSPLHF. The DNA for the CDR3 is TGTGCCACCAGTGACCGGACAAGAAATAATTCACCCCTCCACTTT.

This sequence joins TRBV15 and TRBJ1-5, with a possible D match to TRBD1 (5 bases). V lost 1 base and J lost 1, with 17 bases in between. CDR3 length: 18 amino acids. CDR1 is LNHNV, CDR2 YYDKDF, per germline (reference sequence). This CDR3 reads CATSRGYEGRWSNQPQHF. The CDR3 nucleotides are TGTGCCACCAGCAGAGGTTACGAGGGGCGGTGGAGCAATCAGCCCCAGCATTTT. The whole variable domain, filled in from reference TRBV15 and TRBJ1-5, reads DAMVIQNPRYQVTQFGKPVTLSCSQTLNHNVMYWYQQKSSQAPKLLFHYYDKDFNNEADTPDNFQSRRPNTSFCFLDIRSPGLGDTAMYLCATSRGYEGRWSNQPQHFGDGTRLSIL.

In nucleotides, the CDR3 is TGTGCCAGCACCTCCCCGCAGGGGAAGTACGAGCAGTACTTC. It codes for CASTSPQGKYEQYF. The chain uses TRBV28 and TRBJ2-7; D might be TRBD1 (6 bases). Trimming took off 7 bases at V and 4 bases at J, with 17 bases between the two ends. CDR1 is MDHEN and CDR2 is SYDVKM in the germline V gene. The CDR3 covers 14 residues.

The gene calls are TRBV19 and TRBJ1-1; D is ambiguous. Trimming took off 3 bases at V and 11 bases at J, with 19 bases between the two ends. CDR1 is LNHDA and CDR2 is SQIVND in the germline V gene (reference sequence). This CDR3 comprises 14 residues. The chain's CDR3 is CASSMAPSIDMAFF. CDR3 nucleotides: TGTGCCAGTAGTATGGCTCCATCGATAGATATGGCTTTCTTT.

The V call is TRBV5-4, the J call TRBJ2-1; 7 bases fit TRBD1. CDR1 is SGHNT and CDR2 is YYREEE in the germline V gene (reference sequence). This CDR3 is built from 17 residues. Trimming removed 5 bases from V and 0 bases from J; junction bases left unmatched: 11. CDR3 DNA: TGTGCCAGCAGTCGGACAGGCCAGGGGAGCTCCTACAATGAGCAGTTCTTC. This codes for CASSRTGQGSSYNEQFF.